This entry describes one TCR beta chain. TCRdb fed the RT-PCR reads into MiXCR, producing one record per CDR3 protein. The table lists more than 550,000 distinct CDR3 sequences, over 12% of them singletons. CDR1 is MNHEY and CDR2 is SVGAGI in the germline V gene. Between the trimmed V and J ends, which lost 4 bases and 2 bases, there was a span of 14 bases. The CDR3 totals 16 residues. The chain employs TRBV6-5 and TRBJ1-4; a possible D gene is TRBD1 (5 bases). The sample taken for sequencing was memory CD4+ T cells from blood. The source of this sequence is a female donor in good health, serving as a healthy control. The CDR3 here is CASSSSGGGTNEKLFF. The CDR3 DNA sequence: TGTGCCAGCAGTTCCTCCGGGGGGGGGACTAATGAAAAACTGTTTTTT.